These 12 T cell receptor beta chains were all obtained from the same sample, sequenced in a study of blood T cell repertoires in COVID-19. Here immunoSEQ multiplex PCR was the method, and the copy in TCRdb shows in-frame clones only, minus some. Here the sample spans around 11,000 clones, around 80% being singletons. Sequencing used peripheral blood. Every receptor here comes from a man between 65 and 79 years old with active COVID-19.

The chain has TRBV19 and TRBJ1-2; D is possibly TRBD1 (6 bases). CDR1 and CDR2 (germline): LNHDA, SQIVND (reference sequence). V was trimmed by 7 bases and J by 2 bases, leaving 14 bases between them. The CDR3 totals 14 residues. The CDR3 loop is CASTLDSLNYGYTF. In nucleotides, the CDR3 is TGTGCCAGTACTCTGGACAGCCTAAACTATGGCTACACCTTC.

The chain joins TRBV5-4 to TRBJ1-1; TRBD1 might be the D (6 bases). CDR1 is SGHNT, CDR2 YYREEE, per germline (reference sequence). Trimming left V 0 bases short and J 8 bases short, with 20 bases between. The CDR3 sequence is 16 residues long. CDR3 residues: CASSLAGHGILSEAFF. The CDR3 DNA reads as TGTGCCAGCAGCTTGGCGGGACACGGGATATTGTCCGAAGCTTTCTTT.

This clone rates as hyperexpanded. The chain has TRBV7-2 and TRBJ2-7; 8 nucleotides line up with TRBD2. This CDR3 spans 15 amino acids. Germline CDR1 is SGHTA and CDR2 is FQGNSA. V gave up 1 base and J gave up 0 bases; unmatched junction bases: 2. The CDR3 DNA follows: TGTGCCAGCAGCTTAGGCGGGGGGATCTCCTACGAGCAGTACTTC. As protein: CASSLGGGISYEQYF.

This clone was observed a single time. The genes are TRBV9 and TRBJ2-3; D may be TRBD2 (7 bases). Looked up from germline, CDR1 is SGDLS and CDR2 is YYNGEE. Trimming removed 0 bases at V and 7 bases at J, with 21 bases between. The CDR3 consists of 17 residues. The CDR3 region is CASSVAYGGGPGYTQYF. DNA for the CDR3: TGTGCCAGCAGCGTAGCTTATGGGGGGGGCCCGGGATATACGCAGTATTTT.

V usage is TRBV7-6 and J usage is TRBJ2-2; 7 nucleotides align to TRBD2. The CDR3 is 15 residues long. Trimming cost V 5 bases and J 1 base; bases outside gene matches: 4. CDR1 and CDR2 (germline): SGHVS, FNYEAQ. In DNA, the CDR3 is TGTGCCAGCAGCCGCACGGGGGGGAACACCGGGGAGCTGTTTTTT. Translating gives CASSRTGGNTGELFF.

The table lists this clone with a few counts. In DNA form, the CDR3 reads TGTGCCAGCATAATGGACAGATCGAACACCGGGGAGCTGTTTTTT. This encodes CASIMDRSNTGELFF. This chain connects TRBV6-5 to TRBJ2-2; weak D call: TRBD1 (6 bases). The CDR3 is 15 amino acids. Germline assignment: CDR1 MNHEY and CDR2 SVGAGI. The V gene lost 7 bases and the J gene lost 0 bases, with 12 bases spanning the gap.

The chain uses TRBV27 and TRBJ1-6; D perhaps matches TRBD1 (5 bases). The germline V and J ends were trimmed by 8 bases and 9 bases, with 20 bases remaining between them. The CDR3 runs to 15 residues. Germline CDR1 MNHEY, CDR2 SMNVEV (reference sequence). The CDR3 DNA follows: TGTGCCAGCGGGGCTCCTTGGGGTGTTGGTTCACCCCTCCACTTT. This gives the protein CASGAPWGVGSPLHF.

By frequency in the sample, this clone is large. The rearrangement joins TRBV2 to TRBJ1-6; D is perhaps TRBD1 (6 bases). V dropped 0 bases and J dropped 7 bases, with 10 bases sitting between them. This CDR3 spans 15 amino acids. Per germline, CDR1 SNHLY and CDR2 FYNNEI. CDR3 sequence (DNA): TGTGCCAGCAGTGAAGCGGGGGCCTTAAATTCACCCCTCCACTTT. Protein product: CASSEAGALNSPLHF.

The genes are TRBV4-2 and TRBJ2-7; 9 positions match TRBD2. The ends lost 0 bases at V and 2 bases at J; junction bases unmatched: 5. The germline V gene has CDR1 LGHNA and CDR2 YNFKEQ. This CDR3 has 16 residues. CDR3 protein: CASSQDLGGGAYEQYF. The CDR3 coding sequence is TGTGCCAGCAGCCAAGATCTCGGCGGGGGGGCCTACGAGCAGTACTTC.

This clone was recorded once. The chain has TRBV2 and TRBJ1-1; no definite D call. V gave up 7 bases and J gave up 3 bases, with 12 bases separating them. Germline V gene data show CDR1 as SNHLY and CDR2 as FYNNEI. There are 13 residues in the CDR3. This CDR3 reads CASIREGYTEAFF. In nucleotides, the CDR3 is TGTGCCAGCATAAGGGAGGGATACACTGAAGCTTTCTTT.

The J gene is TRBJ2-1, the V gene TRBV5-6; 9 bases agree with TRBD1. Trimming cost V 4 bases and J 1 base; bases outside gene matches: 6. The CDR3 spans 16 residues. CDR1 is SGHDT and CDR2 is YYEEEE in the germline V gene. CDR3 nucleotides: TGTGCCAGCAGCCTACAGGGGGCAAAGTCCTACAATGAGCAGTTCTTC. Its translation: CASSLQGAKSYNEQFF.

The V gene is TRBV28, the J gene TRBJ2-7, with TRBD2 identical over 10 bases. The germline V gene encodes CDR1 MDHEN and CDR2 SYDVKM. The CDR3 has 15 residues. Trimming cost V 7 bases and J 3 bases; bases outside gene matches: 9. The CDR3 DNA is TGTGCCAGCACCTACCTGAGCGGGGGGGTCTACGAGCAGTACTTC. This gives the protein CASTYLSGGVYEQYF.